A single sample is the source of the 2 T cell receptor beta chains below, sequenced in a study of T cells in Graves' hyperthyroidism and ophthalmopathy. TCR beta CDR3 regions were amplified from RNA. The HTBI primer set was used in a first-round RT-PCR of the TCR CDR3. One entry per CDR3 protein, called by TCRdb with MiXCR from the multiplex PCR reads. Of 250,000 to 300,000 distinct CDR3 sequences in the sample, approximately 14% were seen once. Sequencing was performed on blood. The receptor set was obtained from a woman in her forties with Graves' hyperthyroidism that later progressed to Graves' ophthalmopathy.

This clonotype was observed at least ten times. Its ends do not fully match the called genes, so a read error is possible. This chain links TRBV4-1 with TRBJ2-3; no clear D gene. The germline V gene encodes CDR1 MGHRA and CDR2 YSYEKL. The CDR3 has 14 residues. The CDR3 region is CASSQVDSTDTQYF. CDR3 bases: TGTGCCAGCAGCCAAGTAGACAGCACAGATACGCAGTATTTT.

This rearrangement joins TRBV7-9 to TRBJ2-3; 11 bases agree with TRBD2. Per the germline V gene, CDR1 is SEHNR and CDR2 is FQNEAQ (reference sequence). CDR3 size: 18 residues. After removal of 5 bases from V and 0 bases from J, the junction contained 10 bases not matched to a gene. The CDR3 here is CASSDSLAGGTSTDTQYF. Here the CDR3 DNA reads TGTGCCAGCAGCGACAGCCTAGCGGGAGGAACTAGCACAGATACGCAGTATTTT. Variable domain in full (rest from reference TRBV7-9 and TRBJ2-3): DTGVSQNPRHKITKRGQNVTFRCDPISEHNRLYWYRQTLGQGPEFLTYFQNEAQLEKSRLLSDRFSAERPKGSFSTLEIQRTEQGDSAMYLCASSDSLAGGTSTDTQYFGPGTRLTVL.